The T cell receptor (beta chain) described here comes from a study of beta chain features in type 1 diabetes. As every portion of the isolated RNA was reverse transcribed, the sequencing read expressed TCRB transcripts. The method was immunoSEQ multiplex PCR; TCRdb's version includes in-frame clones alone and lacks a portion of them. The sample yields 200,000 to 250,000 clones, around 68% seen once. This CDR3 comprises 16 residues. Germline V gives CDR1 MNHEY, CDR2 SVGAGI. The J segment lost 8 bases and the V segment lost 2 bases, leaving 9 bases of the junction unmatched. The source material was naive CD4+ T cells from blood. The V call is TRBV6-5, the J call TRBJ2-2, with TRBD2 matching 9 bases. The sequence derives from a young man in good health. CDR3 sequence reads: CASSYTPGLATGELFF. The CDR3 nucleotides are TGTGCCAGCAGTTACACTCCGGGACTAGCTACTGGGGAGCTGTTTTTT.